The present T cell receptor (beta chain) was sequenced within a study of shared clonotypes between healthy human individuals. Findings of the study overall: Sample collection involved blood only; tissue repertoires are likely different.

The CDR3 is 15 residues long. CDR1 is MDHEN and CDR2 is SYDVKM in the germline V gene. V lost 2 bases and J 2 bases, leaving 13 bases between the germline ends. Free of recent acute infections or vaccinations, the donors were healthy HIV-negative adults. Notes on this clone: What it binds is not known.

The method was immunoSEQ multiplex PCR; TCRdb's version includes in-frame clones alone and lacks a portion of them. The sample yields about 450,000 clones, about 76% seen once. The sequence was obtained from a woman in her thirties or forties in good health. Some clones in this sample may be carry-over from other donors' samples. The chain joins TRBV28 to TRBJ2-7; the D gene could be TRBD1 or TRBD2 (6 bases each). Sequenced input: PBMCs. Here the CDR3 reads CASSLAEGGTYEQYF. The CDR3 bases are TGTGCCAGCAGTTTAGCCGAGGGGGGTACCTACGAGCAGTACTTC.